The 6 T cell receptor beta chains given below trace back to one sample, sequenced in a study of blood T cell repertoires in COVID-19. Profiling relied on immunoSEQ multiplex PCR, and the TCRdb table lists in-frame clones only, not all of them. Seen here are under 300,000 clones, approximately 82% observed once, and the top ten hold around 16%. The source material was PBMCs or T cells enriched from blood (not recorded which). These receptors were obtained from a man aged 40-49 years who had recovered from COVID-19.

The table lists this clone with a few counts. This chain joins TRBV5-8 and TRBJ1-5; 12 bases are shared with TRBD1. The CDR3 has 16 amino acids. CDR1 SGHTS and CDR2 YDEGEE come from the germline V gene. After removal of 4 bases from V and 6 bases from J, the junction contained 8 bases not matched to a gene. The CDR3 sequence is CASSPGTGGMSQPQHF. CDR3 nucleotide sequence: TGTGCCAGCAGCCCCGGGACAGGGGGCATGTCTCAGCCCCAGCATTTT.

The chain is built from TRBV9 and TRBJ1-2; no clear D. Germline loops: CDR1 SGDLS, CDR2 YYNGEE. This CDR3 has 13 residues. V was shortened by 0 bases and J by 8 bases, with 11 bases between the two germline ends. CDR3: CASSVGGFEGYTF. The CDR3 DNA is TGTGCCAGCAGCGTAGGAGGGTTTGAGGGCTACACCTTC.

This clone was detected once. V is TRBV30 and J is TRBJ2-5; a possible D gene is TRBD2 (5 bases). From germline, CDR1 is GTSNPN and CDR2 SVGIG (reference sequence). V gave up 5 bases and J gave up 7 bases, with 14 bases separating them. The CDR3 consists of 12 residues. CDR3 amino acids: CAWGTSYGTQYF. DNA for the CDR3: TGTGCCTGGGGCACTAGTTACGGGACCCAGTACTTC. The entire variable domain, with the rest obtained from reference TRBV30 and TRBJ2-5, is as follows: SQTIHQWPATLVQPVGSPLSLECTVEGTSNPNLYWYRQAAGRGLQLLFYSVGIGQISSEVPQNLSASRPQDRQFILSSKKLLLSDSGFYLCAWGTSYGTQYFGPGTRLLVL.

This rearrangement joins TRBV9 to TRBJ2-2; 13 positions agree with TRBD2. This CDR3 spans 18 amino acids. V shed 4 bases, J shed 5 bases, and the junction held 11 bases outside the gene matches. CDR1 is SGDLS and CDR2 is YYNGEE in the germline V gene. Here the CDR3 reads CASSFPGLAGFGTGELFF. As DNA, the CDR3 is TGTGCCAGCAGCTTCCCGGGACTAGCGGGATTCGGAACCGGGGAGCTGTTTTTT. The full variable domain, completed using reference TRBV9 and TRBJ2-2, is DSGVTQTPKHLITATGQRVTLRCSPRSGDLSVYWYQQSLDQGLQFLIQYYNGEERAKGNILERFSAQQFPDLHSELNLSSLELGDSALYFCASSFPGLAGFGTGELFFGEGSRLTVL.

J is TRBJ2-3 and V is TRBV28; D uncertain. This CDR3 has 14 amino acids. Trimming took off 6 bases at V and 3 bases at J, with 13 bases between the two ends. Germline V lookup: CDR1 MDHEN, CDR2 SYDVKM. The CDR3 is CASSPGSRTDTQYF. CDR3 sequence (DNA): TGTGCCAGCAGCCCAGGCAGCAGGACAGATACGCAGTATTTT.

The chain links TRBV7-2 to TRBJ1-2, with 7 bases fitting TRBD1. Germline V gene data show CDR1 as SGHTA and CDR2 as FQGNSA. The CDR3 sequence is 13 residues long. V gave up 5 bases and J gave up 8 bases; unmatched junction bases: 8. CDR3: CASSTDRVGGYTF. The DNA for the CDR3 is TGTGCCAGCAGCACCGACAGGGTTGGCGGCTACACCTTC.